What follows are 6 T cell receptor beta chains derived from one specimen sequenced in a study of CD8 T cells in ankylosing spondylitis. Using its own MiXCR run on the 5' RACE reads, TCRdb lists one record per CDR3 protein. Among 39,000 or so distinct CDR3 sequences, about a tenth were seen once, and the ten largest hold more than 15%. Source material: blood, either unsorted or a sorted T cell fraction (not recorded which). These receptors originate from a male donor with ankylosing spondylitis or in good health (not recorded which).

In this sample, this clonotype turned up many times. J is TRBJ1-1 and V is TRBV4-1; D call uncertain. Germline CDR1 MGHRA, CDR2 YSYEKL. V was shortened by 5 bases and J by 0 bases, with 16 bases between the two germline ends. This CDR3 spans 16 amino acids. This CDR3 reads CASSMDEERVNTEAFF. CDR3 nucleotides: TGCGCCAGCAGCATGGATGAGGAAAGGGTGAACACTGAAGCTTTCTTT.

This clonotype was counted ten times or more. The chain uses TRBV9 and TRBJ2-7; tentative D call: TRBD2 (5 bases). This CDR3 contains 13 residues. Germline V gene lookup returns CDR1 SGDLS and CDR2 YYNGEE. V gave up 0 bases and J gave up 7 bases, with 11 bases separating them. The CDR3 coding sequence is TGTGCCAGCAGCGTAGGACCAGCGGAAGAGCAGTACTTC. Its translation is CASSVGPAEEQYF.

This clonotype was seen a few times. The chain links TRBV30 to TRBJ1-2; weak D call: TRBD1 (6 bases). Trimming removed 3 bases at V and 2 bases at J, with 16 bases between. Germline V gene lookup returns CDR1 GTSNPN and CDR2 SVGIG (reference sequence). This CDR3 comprises 15 residues. The DNA of the CDR3 is TGTGCCTGGAGCGGAACAGGGATAGGGAACTATGGCTACACCTTC. Protein product: CAWSGTGIGNYGYTF.

This clonotype has ten or more counts. V gene TRBV12-3 or TRBV12-4 combines with J gene TRBJ2-2; D is unclear. The CDR3 extends over 13 amino acids. Trimming pared 3 bases from V and 6 bases from J, leaving 8 bases between. In nucleotides, the CDR3 is TGTGCCAGCAGTTTGTCCGTGGCCGGGGAGCTGTTTTTT. This codes for CASSLSVAGELFF.

This clonotype was found many times. The CDR3 region is CASSEPGLANEQETQYF. In nucleotides, the CDR3 is TGTGCCAGCAGTGAACCGGGACTAGCGAATGAACAAGAGACCCAGTACTTC. The rearrangement joins TRBV6-1 to TRBJ2-5; 10 nucleotides match TRBD2. Germline lookup yields CDR1 MNHNS and CDR2 SASEGT. The CDR3 sequence is 17 residues long. With 2 bases clipped from V and 2 bases from J, the junction kept 8 bases outside the gene matches.

By sample share, this clonotype is medium-sized (0.01 to 0.1%). V and J are TRBV4-3 and TRBJ1-2; 8 positions agree with TRBD1. The V gene end was trimmed by 1 base and the J gene end by 8 bases; junction bases not matched to a gene: 6. The CDR3 covers 14 residues. The germline CDR1 and CDR2 sequences are LGHNA and YSLEER. The CDR3 DNA sequence: TGCGCCAGCAGCCAAGTTCCGGACAGGGCAGGCTACACCTTC. As protein: CASSQVPDRAGYTF.